The next 13 T cell receptor beta chains were all read from a single sample in a study of T cells expressing NK-cell markers. After re-calling the 5' RACE reads, TCRdb lists one entry per CDR3 protein, DNA absent. Across 550,000 to 600,000 distinct CDR3 sequences, the top ten clones capture roughly 3.6% of the sample. Sequenced sample: blood T cells: a sorted CD56 or NKG2C T cell subset, CD4+ or CD8+ T cells, or bulk PBMC T cells (not recorded which). Receptors originate from a man aged 18 to 30 in good health.

The V call is TRBV9, the J call TRBJ2-4; TCRdb returns TRBD1, unconfirmable since there is no DNA. Germline V gene sequence: CDR1 SGDLS, CDR2 YYNGEE. This CDR3 is built from 16 residues. CDR3 sequence: CASSPTDRAVPNIQYF.

The CDR3 here is CASSQDSMTEQFF. The chain links TRBV4-1 to TRBJ2-1. Per the germline V gene, CDR1 is MGHRA and CDR2 is YSYEKL. The CDR3 covers 13 residues.

This rearrangement joins TRBV7-3 to TRBJ2-5; TCRdb's assignment of TRBD2 cannot be checked, as there is no DNA. The CDR3 runs 16 residues. Germline V gives CDR1 SGHTA, CDR2 FQGTGA. Here the CDR3 reads CASSPRGLAGGETQYF.

CDR3 loop: CSASGDDDTQYF. The chain couples TRBV20-1 to TRBJ2-3. The CDR3 runs to 12 residues. Germline CDR1 reads DFQATT; CDR2 reads SNEGSKA (reference sequence).

The CDR3: CASCLDPGFGEKLFF. This sequence joins TRBV12-3 or TRBV12-4 and TRBJ1-4; TCRdb proposes TRBD1, but this gene call is untestable without DNA. CDR3 length: 15 amino acids.

The chain has TRBV5-1 and TRBJ2-1. This CDR3 is 14 amino acids long. Germline V gene sequence: CDR1 SGHRS, CDR2 YFSETQ. CDR3 loop: CASSLPLPSNEQFF.

The V and J genes are TRBV5-1 and TRBJ2-2. CDR3 length: 13 residues. Germline V gene lookup returns CDR1 SGHRS and CDR2 YFSETQ. The CDR3 is CASAWANTGELFF.

The genes are TRBV11-2 and TRBJ2-1; the TCRdb call, TRBD2, lacks DNA for checking. The CDR3 totals 18 residues. Germline V gene lookup returns CDR1 SGHAT and CDR2 FQNNGV. The CDR3 sequence is CASSLPWDSGRAYNEQFF.

The chain has TRBV15 and TRBJ2-1; checking the TCRdb D call of TRBD2 is not possible without DNA. The CDR3 is 14 residues long. The germline V gene encodes CDR1 LNHNV and CDR2 YYDKDF (reference sequence). CDR3 sequence reads: CATSTSGNYNEQFF.

The CDR3 region is CASRPIGTLNNEQFF. The rearrangement joins TRBV7-9 to TRBJ2-1. The CDR3 sequence is 15 residues long. Germline CDR1 and CDR2: SEHNR and FQNEAQ (reference sequence).

The rearrangement uses TRBV20-1 and TRBJ2-1; without DNA, the TCRdb call of TRBD1 cannot be checked. CDR3 length equals 17 residues. CDR1 and CDR2 (germline): DFQATT, SNEGSKA (reference sequence). The CDR3 sequence is CSASKSVGTDDLNEQFF.

The rearrangement links TRBV20-1 to TRBJ1-1. Germline V CDR1 and CDR2: DFQATT, SNEGSKA (reference sequence). This CDR3 comprises 12 residues. CDR3 region: CSARRVTAEAFF.

The CDR3 spells CASGLWGRVGDQPQHF. The rearrangement uses TRBV12-5 and TRBJ1-5; TCRdb's D call of TRBD1 is untestable without DNA. The CDR3 contains 16 residues. CDR1 LGHNT and CDR2 FRNRAP come from the germline V gene. The whole variable domain, filled in from reference TRBV12-5 and TRBJ1-5, reads DARVTQTPRHKVTEMGQEVTMRCQPILGHNTVFWYRQTMMQGLELLAYFRNRAPLDDSGMPKDRFSAEMPDATLATLKIQPSEPRDSAVYFCASGLWGRVGDQPQHFGDGTRLSIL.